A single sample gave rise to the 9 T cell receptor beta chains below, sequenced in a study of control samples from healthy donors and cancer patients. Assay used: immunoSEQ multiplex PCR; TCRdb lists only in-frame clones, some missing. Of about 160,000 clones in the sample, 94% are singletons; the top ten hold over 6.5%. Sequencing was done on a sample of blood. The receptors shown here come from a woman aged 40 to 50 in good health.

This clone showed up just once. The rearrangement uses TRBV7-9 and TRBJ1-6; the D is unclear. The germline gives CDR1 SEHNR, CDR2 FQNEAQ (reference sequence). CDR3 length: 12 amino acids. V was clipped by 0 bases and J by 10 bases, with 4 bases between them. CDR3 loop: CASSLARSPLHF. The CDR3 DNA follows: TGTGCCAGCAGCTTAGCAAGATCACCCCTCCACTTT.

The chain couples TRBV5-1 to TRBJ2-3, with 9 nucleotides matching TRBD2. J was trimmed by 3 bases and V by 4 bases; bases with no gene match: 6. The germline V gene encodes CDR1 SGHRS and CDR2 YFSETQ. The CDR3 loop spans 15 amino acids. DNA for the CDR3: TGCGCCAGCAGCCCGGGACTAGCTGTTACAGATACGCAGTATTTT. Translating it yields CASSPGLAVTDTQYF.

CDR3 bases: TGTGCCAGTAGTACCCCTAGACTAGCGGGAGATCGCGGGGCCAACGTCCTGACTTTC. This sequence encodes CASSTPRLAGDRGANVLTF. This sequence joins TRBV19 and TRBJ2-6; the match to TRBD2 covers 12 bases. V lost 4 bases, J lost 4 bases, and 11 bases stayed unmatched. The CDR3 is 19 amino acids. CDR1 and CDR2 (germline): LNHDA, SQIVND (reference sequence).

CDR3 residues: CASSDRAIAGANVLTF. CDR3 DNA: TGTGCCAGTAGTGACAGGGCGATTGCTGGGGCCAACGTCCTGACTTTC. The chain couples TRBV19 to TRBJ2-6, with 7 bases identical to TRBD1. Germline values: CDR1 LNHDA, CDR2 SQIVND (reference sequence). J gave up 2 bases and V 5 bases, and 6 bases lay outside the gene matches. The length of the CDR3 is 16 residues.

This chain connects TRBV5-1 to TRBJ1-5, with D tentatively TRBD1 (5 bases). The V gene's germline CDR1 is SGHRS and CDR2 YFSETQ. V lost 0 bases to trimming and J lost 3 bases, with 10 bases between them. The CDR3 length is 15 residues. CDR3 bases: TGCGCCAGCAGCTTGGCCGGGGCCAACAATCAGCCCCAGCATTTT. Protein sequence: CASSLAGANNQPQHF.

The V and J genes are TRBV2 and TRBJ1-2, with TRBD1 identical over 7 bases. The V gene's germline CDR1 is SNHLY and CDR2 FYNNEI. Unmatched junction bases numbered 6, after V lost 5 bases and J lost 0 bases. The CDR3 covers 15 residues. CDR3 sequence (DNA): TGTGCCAGCAGTCCCGACAGGGCGTCTAACTATGGCTACACCTTC. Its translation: CASSPDRASNYGYTF.

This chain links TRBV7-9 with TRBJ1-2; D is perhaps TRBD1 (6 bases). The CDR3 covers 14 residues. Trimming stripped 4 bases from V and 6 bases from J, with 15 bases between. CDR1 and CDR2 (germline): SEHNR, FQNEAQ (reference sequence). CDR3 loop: CASSYLQGGHGYTF. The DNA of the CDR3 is TGTGCCAGCAGCTACCTACAGGGCGGTCATGGCTACACCTTC.

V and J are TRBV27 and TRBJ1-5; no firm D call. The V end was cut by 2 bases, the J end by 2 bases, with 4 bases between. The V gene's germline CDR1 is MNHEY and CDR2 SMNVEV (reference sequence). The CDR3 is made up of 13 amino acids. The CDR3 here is CASSLQGNQPQHF. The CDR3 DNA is TGTGCCAGCAGTTTACAGGGCAATCAGCCCCAGCATTTT.

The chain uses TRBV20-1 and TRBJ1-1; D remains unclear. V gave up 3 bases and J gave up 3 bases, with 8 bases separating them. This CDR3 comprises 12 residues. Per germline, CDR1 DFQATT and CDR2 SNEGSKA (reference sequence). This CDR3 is CSASEIYTEAFF. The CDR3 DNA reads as TGCAGTGCTAGTGAGATATACACTGAAGCTTTCTTT.